Below, one T cell receptor (beta chain) is given with its context. Authors' methods: Using reference gene primer amplification, nucleated cell counts were estimated. Libraries were prepared by immunoSEQ multiplex PCR; TCRdb keeps only in-frame clonotypes and omits some of them. V and J calls and clone size are those listed in that table; D and trimming were worked out from the DNA. The sample consists of some 290,000 clones, roughly 86% of them appearing once. This specimen comes from a study of blood T cell repertoires in COVID-19. Overall study: The United States, Italy and Spain provided the acute and convalescent COVID-19 samples. Nucleic acid was either cDNA or gDNA, and it came from T cells, B-cell-depleted T cells, or PBMCs.

V lost 8 bases and J lost 0; bases outside the gene matches: 8. Germline V CDR1 and CDR2: ENHRY, SYGVKD. The CDR3 runs 15 residues. J is TRBJ1-2 and V is TRBV10-3; 8 bases are shared with TRBD1. This TCR derives from a man aged 18 to 35 with active or convalescent COVID-19. Sequenced material: peripheral blood. The CDR3 protein is CAIGTGGLANYGYTF. The CDR3 nucleotides are TGTGCCATCGGAACAGGGGGTTTAGCTAACTATGGCTACACCTTC.